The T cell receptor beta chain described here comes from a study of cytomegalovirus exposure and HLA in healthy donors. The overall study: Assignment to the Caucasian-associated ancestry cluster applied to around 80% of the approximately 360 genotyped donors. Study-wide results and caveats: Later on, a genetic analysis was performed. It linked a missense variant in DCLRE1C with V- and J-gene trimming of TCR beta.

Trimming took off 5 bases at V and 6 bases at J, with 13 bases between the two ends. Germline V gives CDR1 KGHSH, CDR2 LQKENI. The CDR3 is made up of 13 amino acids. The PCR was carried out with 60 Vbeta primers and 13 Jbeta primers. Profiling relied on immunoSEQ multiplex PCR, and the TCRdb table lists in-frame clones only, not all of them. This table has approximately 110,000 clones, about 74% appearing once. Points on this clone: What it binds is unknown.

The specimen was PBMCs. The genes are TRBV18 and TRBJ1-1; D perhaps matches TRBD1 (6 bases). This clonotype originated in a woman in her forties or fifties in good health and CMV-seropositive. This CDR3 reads CASSYTGSPEAFF. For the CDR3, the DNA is TGTGCCAGCTCATATACAGGGTCCCCTGAAGCTTTCTTT.